This entry lists 13 T cell receptor beta chains sequenced from one sample in a study of blood T cells in healthy people across ages. Combining a sample-barcoded 5' primer with a J-beta primer mix, a second PCR ran for roughly 7 to 12 cycles. TCRdb passed the 5' RACE reads through MiXCR, listing each CDR3 protein once. The table shows over a million distinct CDR3 sequences, with 40% to 50% occurring only once. The source material was blood. Every receptor here comes from a woman aged 18-35 years in good health.

A remark on this clonotype: Compared with germline, one end of the junction differs, possibly owing to a read error. This chain connects TRBV5-1 to TRBJ1-2; TRBD1 agrees at 11 bases. This CDR3 spans 14 amino acids. From germline, CDR1 is SGHRS and CDR2 YFSETQ. The CDR3 region is CASSGGQGDYGYIF. The CDR3 DNA sequence: TGCGCCAGCAGCGGGGGACAGGGGGACTATGGCTACATCTTC.

The chain joins TRBV3-1 to TRBJ2-3; D might be TRBD1 (6 bases). The CDR3 has 19 amino acids. Trimming took 5 bases from V and 1 from J, leaving 25 bases between them. Germline loops: CDR1 LGHDT, CDR2 YNNKEL (reference sequence). The CDR3 DNA reads as TGTGCCAGCAGCTGCGACCATCCCCGAAGGGGGTCCGGCACAGATACGCAGTATTTT. Translated: CASSCDHPRRGSGTDTQYF.

This clonotype was picked up a small number of times. This rearrangement joins TRBV5-1 to TRBJ2-7; D tentatively reads TRBD1 or TRBD2 (5 bases each). Germline CDR1 and CDR2: SGHRS and YFSETQ. Between the trimmed V and J ends, which lost 10 bases and 0 bases, there was a span of 14 bases. The CDR3 spans 13 residues. CDR3 nucleotide sequence: TGCGCCTCAGCCCCCGGGACCTCCTACGAGCAGTACTTC. Residues: CASAPGTSYEQYF.

The V gene is TRBV6-2 or TRBV6-3, the J gene TRBJ2-7; 8 bases are shared with TRBD1. The CDR3 runs to 9 residues. The germline gives CDR1 MNHEY, CDR2 SVGEGT. The J segment lost 11 bases and the V segment lost 10 bases, leaving 4 bases of the junction unmatched. The CDR3, as DNA: TGTGCCAACAGGGGGGTTGAGTACTTC. Translating gives CANRGVEYF.

The table lists this clonotype with a few counts. The rearrangement joins TRBV29-1 to TRBJ1-1; weak D call: TRBD1 (5 bases). This CDR3 has 12 residues. Germline assignment: CDR1 SQVTM and CDR2 ANQGSEA. V lost 5 bases and J 4 bases, leaving 11 bases between the germline ends. CDR3: CSVLRGATEAFF. CDR3 DNA sequence: TGCAGCGTTTTAAGGGGAGCCACTGAAGCTTTCTTT.

This clonotype has a single count. The chain has TRBV27 and TRBJ2-3; 13 bases are a match to TRBD2. V gave up 8 bases and J gave up 0 bases; unmatched junction bases: 14. CDR1 and CDR2 from the germline V gene are MNHEY and SMNVEV (reference sequence). The CDR3 has 19 amino acids. In DNA form, the CDR3 reads TGTGCCAGCTGCATTCCGGGACTAGCGGGATGTGCTAGCACAGATACGCAGTATTTT. The encoded protein is CASCIPGLAGCASTDTQYF.

The rearrangement links TRBV10-3 to TRBJ2-1; D is uncertain. Germline loops: CDR1 ENHRY, CDR2 SYGVKD. V dropped 3 bases and J dropped 7 bases, with 16 bases sitting between them. This CDR3 has 15 residues. CDR3 DNA: TGTGCCATCAGTGACGGCGTCGGTGTGGGAAATGAGCAGTTCTTC. It is translated as CAISDGVGVGNEQFF.

This clonotype has more than one count but fewer than ten. The V call is TRBV4-1, the J call TRBJ2-1, with 13 positions matching TRBD2. After removal of 2 bases from V and 12 bases from J, the junction contained 10 bases not matched to a gene. CDR1 MGHRA and CDR2 YSYEKL come from the germline V gene. The CDR3 spans 16 residues. The CDR3 region is CASSQPTSGGRRGQFF. The CDR3 DNA sequence: TGCGCCAGCAGCCAACCGACTAGCGGGGGGCGCCGTGGGCAGTTCTTC.

To note about this clonotype: One junction end disagrees with the germline gene, perhaps due to a read error. The J gene is TRBJ2-5, the V gene TRBV6-5, with D tentatively TRBD1 or TRBD2 (6 bases each). The CDR3 has 14 residues. In germline, CDR1 is MNHEY, CDR2 SVGAGI. In DNA form, the CDR3 reads TGCGCCAGCAGGGCCTATGGGGGGCCAGAGACCCAGTACTTC. Residues: CASRAYGGPETQYF.

This clonotype was seen a few times. The J gene is TRBJ2-7, the V gene TRBV5-1, with D maybe TRBD1 (5 bases). Trimming took 4 bases from V and 2 from J, leaving 16 bases between them. The germline CDR1 and CDR2 sequences are SGHRS and YFSETQ. CDR3 size: 15 residues. In DNA form, the CDR3 reads TGCGCCAGCAGCCTAGGGGTGGTATCTGCCTACGAGCAGTACTTC. Translating it yields CASSLGVVSAYEQYF.

The chain carries TRBV12-3 or TRBV12-4 and TRBJ2-3; 10 bases are a match to TRBD2. The CDR3 totals 17 residues. The junction had 10 bases not matched to a gene; V was cut back by 6 bases and J by 1 base. CDR3 coding DNA: TGTGCCAGCAGCTCACCCGTTAGCGGGAGGCGCACAGATACGCAGTATTTT. Its translation: CASSSPVSGRRTDTQYF.

The chain employs TRBV7-9 and TRBJ2-1; no clear D gene. The CDR3 length is 13 residues. V was clipped by 4 bases and J by 8 bases, with 12 bases between them. Germline CDR1 and CDR2: SEHNR and FQNEAQ (reference sequence). DNA for the CDR3: TGTGCCAGCAGCTACGACTCCAACGATGAGCAGTTCTTC. Translation: CASSYDSNDEQFF.

This clonotype showed up many times. The genes are TRBV24-1 and TRBJ2-1; D may be TRBD2 (5 bases). Between the trimmed V and J ends, which lost 5 bases and 0 bases, there was a span of 7 bases. Germline-derived CDR1 and CDR2 are KGHDR and SFDVKD. The CDR3 loop spans 14 amino acids. Written as DNA, the CDR3 is TGTGCCACCAGTGGGGAGAGCTCCTACAATGAGCAGTTCTTC. Translation gives CATSGESSYNEQFF.